These T cell receptor beta chains were read from a single sample in a study of CD8 T cells in ankylosing spondylitis. TCRdb processed the 5' RACE reads anew with MiXCR; each CDR3 protein has one entry. Among approximately 300,000 distinct CDR3 sequences listed, 20% to 25% were seen once. Material for sequencing was blood, either unsorted or a sorted T cell fraction (not recorded which). The receptors stem from a female donor with ankylosing spondylitis or in good health (not recorded which). Both conserved end residues are part of each CDR3. The order of the fields is D gene, CDR3 length, clone size, V gene, J gene, CDR3 protein, CDR3 DNA. The D gene is left open where the match is weak. Size tells how often a clone was seen (once, few, many) or the class of an expanded clone, and some rows leave it out.

>TRBD1|15|few|TRBV7-9|TRBJ2-2
CASSSDRGNTGELFF
TGTGCCAGCAGCTCGGACAGGGGGAACACCGGGGAGCTGTTTTTT
>.|13|.|TRBV6-5|TRBJ2-2
CASSYIRAGELFF
TGTGCCAGCAGTTACATAAGGGCCGGGGAGCTGTTTTTT
>TRBD2|17|.|TRBV7-9|TRBJ2-1
CASSFGLAGGPLNEQFF
TGTGCCAGCAGCTTTGGGTTAGCGGGAGGCCCCCTTAATGAGCAGTTCTTC
>.|16|.|TRBV4-1|TRBJ2-4
CASSQESHATKNIQYF
TGCGCCAGCAGCCAAGAGTCACATGCGACCAAAAACATTCAGTACTTC
>TRBD1|13|.|TRBV28|TRBJ2-5
CASSSDRGETQYF
TGTGCCAGCAGCTCTGACAGGGGCGAGACCCAGTACTTC
>.|10|few|TRBV6-5|TRBJ2-1
CASSFSEQFF
TGTGCCAGCAGCTTCAGCGAGCAGTTCTTC
>.|15|few|TRBV7-2|TRBJ1-3
CASSLEDIRGNTIYF
TGTGCCAGCAGCTTAGAGGACATACGTGGAAACACCATATATTTT
>.|15|.|TRBV20-1|TRBJ1-6
CCARDPFGAHSPLHF
TGCTGTGCTAGAGACCCCTTCGGAGCACATTCACCCCTCCACTTT
>.|13|.|TRBV5-8|TRBJ2-7
CASSPPDWVGEYF
TGTGCCAGCAGCCCACCGGACTGGGTGGGGGAGTACTTC
>.|9|few|TRBV20-1|TRBJ1-2
CSGTAGYTF
TGCTCAGGGACGGCGGGCTACACCTTC
>TRBD2|17|.|TRBV5-1|TRBJ2-4
CASSLGTGLARLNIQYF
TGCGCCAGCAGCTTGGGGACGGGACTAGCGAGACTAAACATTCAGTACTTC
>.|14|few|TRBV6-5|TRBJ1-1
CASSYRAEPPGAFF
TGTGCCAGCAGTTACAGAGCAGAACCACCGGGAGCTTTCTTT
>TRBD2|16|few|TRBV6-2/TRBV6-3|TRBJ2-7
CASSYPRRGGTYEQYF
TGTGCCAGCAGTTACCCCCGAAGGGGAGGGACCTACGAGCAGTACTTC
>.|14|.|TRBV12-3/TRBV12-4|TRBJ1-5
CASTYSRVVQPQHF
TGTGCCAGCACCTACTCCAGGGTTGTTCAGCCCCAGCATTTT
>.|14|many|TRBV6-5|TRBJ2-7
CASSYSWGLYEQYF
TGTGCCAGCAGTTACAGTTGGGGGTTGTACGAGCAGTACTTC
>TRBD1|15|many|TRBV12-3/TRBV12-4|TRBJ1-2
CASTTDRAGTYGYTF
TGTGCCAGCACTACGGACAGGGCGGGGACCTATGGCTACACCTTC
>.|15|many|TRBV7-2|TRBJ2-1
CASTPTGMGYNEQFF
TGTGCCAGCACCCCCACGGGAATGGGCTACAATGAGCAGTTCTTC